These T cell receptor beta chains were read from a single sample in a study of T cell responses to AZD1222 COVID-19 vaccine. This table comes from immunoSEQ multiplex PCR, and its TCRdb copy is limited to in-frame clones, with some not included. Here the sample spans about 97,000 clones, roughly 86% being singletons. This specimen consisted of peripheral blood, obtained 28 days after the second AZD1222 dose. These receptors were collected from an adult who received the AZD1222 COVID-19 vaccine. Each CDR3 is given without its conserved first and last residue.

V gene: TRBV19
CDR3 protein: ASSVDRVGNEQF

V gene: TRBV5-1
CDR3 protein: ASSLDTANTGELF

V gene: TRBV19
CDR3 protein: ASRDRDFTEAF

V gene: TRBV4-2
CDR3 protein: ASSQGSRTGVNTEAF

V gene: TRBV14
CDR3 protein: ASSQGASDGELF

V gene: TRBV6-6
CDR3 protein: ASSIYSSGHQPQH

V gene: TRBV18
CDR3 protein: ASSLKREWNEQF

V gene: TRBV18
CDR3 protein: ASSPNSGTSWSSYEQY

V gene: TRBV29-1
CDR3 protein: SVSSTALSNQPQH

V gene: TRBV4-1
CDR3 protein: ASSRYRDSNYGYT

V gene: TRBV2
CDR3 protein: ASSEGARTDTQY

V gene: TRBV7-3
CDR3 protein: ASSLASGVSYEQY

V gene: TRBV19
CDR3 protein: ASSTEDPGFIPNTGELF

V gene: TRBV12-3/TRBV12-4
CDR3 protein: ASSPKPNTEAF

V gene: TRBV27
CDR3 protein: ASSSGTPKETQY

V gene: TRBV5-5
CDR3 protein: ASSQGATYEQY

V gene: TRBV2
CDR3 protein: ASRLAAGMAQY

V gene: TRBV18
CDR3 protein: ASSGTSGGEDTQY

V gene: TRBV30
CDR3 protein: AWRVHTSGNTIY

V gene: TRBV19
CDR3 protein: ASSLGGAGYT

V gene: TRBV5-8
CDR3 protein: ASSMGVGAEQY

V gene: TRBV19
CDR3 protein: ASSIMAKNEQF

V gene: TRBV24-1
CDR3 protein: ATSGPQGGHETQY

V gene: TRBV9
CDR3 protein: ASSPRTSGEQF

V gene: TRBV2
CDR3 protein: ASSVALGGNTEAF

V gene: TRBV10-3
CDR3 protein: AISAIGSGNTIY

V gene: TRBV5-4
CDR3 protein: ASSPRNRVDEQY

V gene: TRBV6-5
CDR3 protein: ASTPDRSWGELF

V gene: TRBV7-3
CDR3 protein: ASSLFPSWNEQF

V gene: TRBV13
CDR3 protein: ASSTRGSGKWTEAF

V gene: TRBV7-8
CDR3 protein: ASSPRGEAGRIRNTIY

V gene: TRBV24-1
CDR3 protein: ATSDSGTQIYNEQF

V gene: TRBV19
CDR3 protein: ARPKTGPDYGYT

V gene: TRBV18
CDR3 protein: ASSPPQGVSYNEQF

V gene: TRBV9
CDR3 protein: ASSARGDAHEKLF

V gene: TRBV4-1
CDR3 protein: ASSPTPGELF

V gene: TRBV7-2
CDR3 protein: ASSLVSGASNEQF

V gene: TRBV28
CDR3 protein: ASSRFIGPLNQPQH

V gene: TRBV27
CDR3 protein: ASSERTGADTQY

V gene: TRBV20-1
CDR3 protein: SASGQINTEAF

V gene: TRBV2
CDR3 protein: ASSETGEAQPQH

V gene: TRBV7-9
CDR3 protein: ASSSWPILEQY

V gene: TRBV4-2
CDR3 protein: ASSQDRLAGDEQY

V gene: TRBV6-6
CDR3 protein: ASSYPGQGVNEQF

V gene: TRBV28
CDR3 protein: ATLDSLAKNIQY

V gene: TRBV29-1
CDR3 protein: SVRTSSGASYNEQF

V gene: TRBV19
CDR3 protein: ASSIDSGYNQPQH

V gene: TRBV11-2
CDR3 protein: ASSLALPGGEQY

V gene: TRBV2
CDR3 protein: ASTQGHWNTGELF

V gene: TRBV18
CDR3 protein: ASSLSGTINSPLH

V gene: TRBV6-2/TRBV6-3
CDR3 protein: ASSYLGVSQPQH

V gene: TRBV3-1/TRBV3-2
CDR3 protein: ASSQAPKRAF

V gene: TRBV2
CDR3 protein: ASKLREAF

V gene: TRBV28
CDR3 protein: ASSLLGRTLNQPQH